Listed below are T cell receptor beta chains from one sample, sequenced in a study of T-cell memory formation after mild COVID-19. In TCRdb, the 5' RACE reads were re-called with MiXCR into one record per CDR3 protein. The data show about 210,000 distinct CDR3 sequences, approximately 10% seen once. Sequenced input: PBMCs or a T cell subset sorted from them (not recorded which). The source of these receptors is a man between 18 and 35 years old who had mild COVID-19 (a few samples of this study predate the infection). Cell type and time point are not known. CDR3s include the opening cysteine and the closing phenylalanine or tryptophan. A D gene is named only where the DNA matches it firmly. Clone size, where shown, is once, few, many, or a class for clones that have expanded.

abundance	v_gene	d_gene	j_gene	CDR3nt	CDR3aa
-	TRBV20-1	-	TRBJ2-5	TGCACTCGCGAGGGGGAAGAGACCCAGTACTTC	CTREGEETQYF
-	TRBV6-2/TRBV6-3	-	TRBJ1-2	TGTGCCAGCAGTTTGGGGAACAGGGATAGCTACACCTTC	CASSLGNRDSYTF
-	TRBV20-1	-	TRBJ1-1	TGCAGTGCTAGTGTGCAACCTAACACTGAAGCTTTCTTT	CSASVQPNTEAFF
many	TRBV7-9	-	TRBJ1-5	TGTGCCAGCAGCCCTGGCTGGGCGAATCAGCCCCAGCATTTT	CASSPGWANQPQHF
few	TRBV7-8	-	TRBJ1-1	TGTGCCAGCAGCTTAGCCCGGTCGGGAAGAGCTTTCTTT	CASSLARSGRAFF
few	TRBV20-1	TRBD2	TRBJ2-3	TGCAGTGCTATGGGAGGGGCTAGCGGGAAGTCTAGCACAGATACGCAGTATTTT	CSAMGGASGKSSTDTQYF
few	TRBV10-3	TRBD2	TRBJ2-3	TGTGCCATCAAACCACTAGCGGGGGGACCGACAGATACGCAGTATTTT	CAIKPLAGGPTDTQYF
-	TRBV18	-	TRBJ2-5	TGTGCCAGCTCACCACCATCGGTTTTAGAGACCCAGTACTTC	CASSPPSVLETQYF
-	TRBV11-2	TRBD1	TRBJ1-2	TGTGCCAGCAGCTCTCAGGGGACAGGGGACTATGGCTACACCTTC	CASSSQGTGDYGYTF
-	TRBV6-2/TRBV6-3	-	TRBJ1-6	TGTGCCAGCAGTTACGTCGGTTCACCCCTCCACTTT	CASSYVGSPLHF
few	TRBV10-3	-	TRBJ1-5	TGTGCCATCAGTTATGGGGGGGATCAGCCCCAGCATTTT	CAISYGGDQPQHF
few	TRBV7-9	TRBD1	TRBJ1-2	TGTGCCAGCAGCTTAGCGCGAGACAGGGGTAGTGGCTACACCTTC	CASSLARDRGSGYTF
-	TRBV7-2	-	TRBJ2-7	TGTGCCAGCACCCCTGGGCAGGGGGGCTACGAGCAGTACTTC	CASTPGQGGYEQYF
few	TRBV6-2/TRBV6-3	TRBD1	TRBJ1-1	TGTGCCAGCAGCCTCAGAGTTAACAGGGGACTGAACACTGAAGCTTTCTTT	CASSLRVNRGLNTEAFF
-	TRBV5-4	TRBD2	TRBJ2-1	TGTGCCAGCAGCTTGGTGGCTAGCGGGGCCAATGAGCAGTTCTTC	CASSLVASGANEQFF
-	TRBV7-3	-	TRBJ2-1	TGTGCCAGCAGCTTACACGGGGGGCTTTACAATGAGCAGTTCTTC	CASSLHGGLYNEQFF
-	TRBV4-1	-	TRBJ2-1	TGCGCCAGCAGCCAAGACCGGGACCGGCTGCATGAGCAGTTCTTC	CASSQDRDRLHEQFF
-	TRBV10-2	TRBD2	TRBJ2-3	TGCGCCAGCAGAAGACTAGCGGGGGGACGGACTACTAGCACAGATACGCAGTATTTT	CASRRLAGGRTTSTDTQYF
many	TRBV7-2	TRBD2	TRBJ2-1	TGTGCCAGCAGCTCATTCGCGGGGGGTGAGGATGAGCAGTTCTTC	CASSSFAGGEDEQFF